What follows are 3 T cell receptor beta chains derived from one specimen sequenced in a study of blood T cell repertoires in COVID-19 (dated by TCRdb to the early 2020s). Receptors were amplified or captured by the immunoSEQ multiplex PCR assay. Sourced from immuneACCESS, this table was stored by TCRdb with only in-frame sequences that have V and J called. A share of the clones is absent; for the studies checked, an unresolved V gene accounts for under half, and the remainder has no known explanation. This sample gives under 80,000 clones in total; 65% to 80% of them show up just once. Of the sample, roughly 32% falls within the top ten clones. The sequenced sample was peripheral blood. The receptors stem from a human donor in a cohort sampled during active COVID-19.

V is TRBV4-2 and J is TRBJ2-2; D unresolved. Trimming removed 3 bases from V and 2 bases from J, with 10 bases in between. This CDR3 has 15 residues. Germline V lookup: CDR1 LGHNA, CDR2 YNFKEQ. CDR3 sequence (DNA): TGTGCCAGCAGCCACCATCCTACTAACACCGGGGAGCTGTTTTTT. It specifies CASSHHPTNTGELFF.

V usage is TRBV7-2 and J usage is TRBJ2-1, with D perhaps TRBD1 (5 bases). Trimming removed 3 bases from V and 6 bases from J, with 15 bases in between. From germline, CDR1 is SGHTA and CDR2 FQGNSA. The CDR3 extends over 15 amino acids. The CDR3 DNA follows: TGTGCCAGCAGCTTTCAAGGGTCAAGGGGCAATGAGCAGTTCTTC. Translated: CASSFQGSRGNEQFF.

Note on this clone: An end of the junction differs from the germline gene, which may be a read error. The chain is built from TRBV5-5 and TRBJ2-5, with 7 nucleotides matching TRBD2. CDR1 is SGHKS and CDR2 is YYEKEE in the germline V gene (reference sequence). The CDR3 contains 13 residues. The CDR3 nucleotides read TGTGCCAGCAGCTGGGACTACCAAGAAACCCAGTACTTC. This sequence encodes CASSWDYQETQYF.